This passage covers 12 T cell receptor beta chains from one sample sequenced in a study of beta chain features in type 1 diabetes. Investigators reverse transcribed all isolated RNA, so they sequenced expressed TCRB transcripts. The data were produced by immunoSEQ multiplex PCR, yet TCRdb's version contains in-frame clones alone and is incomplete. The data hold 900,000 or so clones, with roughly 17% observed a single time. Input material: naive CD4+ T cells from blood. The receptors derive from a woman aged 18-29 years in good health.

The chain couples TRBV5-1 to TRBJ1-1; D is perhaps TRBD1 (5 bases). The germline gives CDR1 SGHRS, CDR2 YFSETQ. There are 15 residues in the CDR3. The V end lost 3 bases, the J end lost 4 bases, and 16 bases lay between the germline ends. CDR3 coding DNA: TGCGCCAGCAGCTATATTCCGGGACCTACCACTGAAGCTTTCTTT. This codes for CASSYIPGPTTEAFF.

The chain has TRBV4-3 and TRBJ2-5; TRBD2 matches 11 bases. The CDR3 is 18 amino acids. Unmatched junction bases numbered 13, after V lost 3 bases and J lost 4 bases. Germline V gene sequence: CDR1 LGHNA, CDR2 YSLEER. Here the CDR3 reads CASSQGTSGPGVPETQYF. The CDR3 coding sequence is TGCGCCAGCAGCCAGGGGACTAGCGGCCCGGGAGTCCCAGAGACCCAGTACTTC.

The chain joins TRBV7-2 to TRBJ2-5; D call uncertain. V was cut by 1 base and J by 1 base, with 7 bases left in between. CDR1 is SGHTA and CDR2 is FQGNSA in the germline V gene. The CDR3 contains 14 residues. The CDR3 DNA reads TGTGCCAGCAGCTTAGTGGGTGTCCAAGAGACCCAGTACTTC. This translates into CASSLVGVQETQYF.

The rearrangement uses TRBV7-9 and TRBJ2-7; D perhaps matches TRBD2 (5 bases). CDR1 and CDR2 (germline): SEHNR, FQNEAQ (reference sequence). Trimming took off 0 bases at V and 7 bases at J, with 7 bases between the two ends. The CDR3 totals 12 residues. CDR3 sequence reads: CASSLASGEQYF. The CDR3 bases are TGTGCCAGCAGCTTAGCTTCGGGGGAGCAGTACTTC.

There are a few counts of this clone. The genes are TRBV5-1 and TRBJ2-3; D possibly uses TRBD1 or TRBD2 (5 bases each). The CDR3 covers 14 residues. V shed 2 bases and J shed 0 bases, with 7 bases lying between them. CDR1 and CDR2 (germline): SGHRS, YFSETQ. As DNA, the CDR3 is TGCGCCAGCAGCTTTGAGGGGAGCACAGATACGCAGTATTTT. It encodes CASSFEGSTDTQYF.

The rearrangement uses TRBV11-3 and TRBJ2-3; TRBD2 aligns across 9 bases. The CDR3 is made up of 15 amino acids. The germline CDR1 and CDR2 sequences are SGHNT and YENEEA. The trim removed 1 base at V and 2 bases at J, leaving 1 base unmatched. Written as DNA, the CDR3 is TGTGCCAGCAGCTTAGGACTAGCGGCCACAGATACGCAGTATTTT. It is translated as CASSLGLAATDTQYF.

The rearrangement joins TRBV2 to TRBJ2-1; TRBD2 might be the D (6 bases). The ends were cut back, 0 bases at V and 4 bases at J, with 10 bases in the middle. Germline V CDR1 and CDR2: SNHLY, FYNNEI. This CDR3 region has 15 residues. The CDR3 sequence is CASSEATGSYNEQFF. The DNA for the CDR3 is TGTGCCAGCAGTGAAGCAACCGGGAGTTACAATGAGCAGTTCTTC.

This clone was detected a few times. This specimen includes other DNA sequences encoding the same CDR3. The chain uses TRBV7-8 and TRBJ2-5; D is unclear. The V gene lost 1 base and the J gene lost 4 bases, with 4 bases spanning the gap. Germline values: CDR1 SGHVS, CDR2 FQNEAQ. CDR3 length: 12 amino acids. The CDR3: CASSLGLETQYF. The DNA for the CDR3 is TGTGCCAGCAGCTTAGGTTTAGAGACCCAGTACTTC. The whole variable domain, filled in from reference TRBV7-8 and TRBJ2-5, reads GAGVSQSPRYKVAKRGQDVALRCDPISGHVSLFWYQQALGQGPEFLTYFQNEAQLDKSGLPSDRFFAERPEGSVSTLKIQRTQQEDSAVYLCASSLGLETQYFGPGTRLLVL.

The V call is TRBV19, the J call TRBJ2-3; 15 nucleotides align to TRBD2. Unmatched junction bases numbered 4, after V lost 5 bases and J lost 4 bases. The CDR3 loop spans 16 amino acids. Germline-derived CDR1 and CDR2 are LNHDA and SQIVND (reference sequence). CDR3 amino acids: CASSSRTSGRADTQYF. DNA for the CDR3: TGTGCCAGTAGTTCACGGACTAGCGGGAGGGCAGATACGCAGTATTTT.

The CDR3 nucleotides read TGTGCCAGCAGCTTTAGGTCTAGCGGCCGCACAGATACGCAGTATTTT. This sequence encodes CASSFRSSGRTDTQYF. J is TRBJ2-3 and V is TRBV5-4, with 7 bases matching TRBD2. The germline V gene encodes CDR1 SGHNT and CDR2 YYREEE (reference sequence). The CDR3 consists of 16 residues. After removal of 2 bases from V and 1 base from J, the junction contained 7 bases not matched to a gene.

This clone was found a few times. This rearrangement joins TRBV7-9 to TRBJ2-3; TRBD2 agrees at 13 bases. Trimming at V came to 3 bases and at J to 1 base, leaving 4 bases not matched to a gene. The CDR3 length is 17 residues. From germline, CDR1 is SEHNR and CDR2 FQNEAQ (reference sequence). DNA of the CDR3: TGTGCCAGCAGCTTTCGACTAGCGGGAGGCCGCACAGATACGCAGTATTTT. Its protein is CASSFRLAGGRTDTQYF.

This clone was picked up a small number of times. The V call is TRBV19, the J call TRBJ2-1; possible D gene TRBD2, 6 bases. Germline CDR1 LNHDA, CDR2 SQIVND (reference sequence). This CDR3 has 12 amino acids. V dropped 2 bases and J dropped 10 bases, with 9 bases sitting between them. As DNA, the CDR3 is TGTGCCAGTAGTATACGACTAGAAGAGCAGTTCTTC. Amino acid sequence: CASSIRLEEQFF. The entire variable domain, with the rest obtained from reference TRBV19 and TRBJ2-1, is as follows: DGGITQSPKYLFRKEGQNVTLSCEQNLNHDAMYWYRQDPGQGLRLIYYSQIVNDFQKGDIAEGYSVSREKKESFPLTVTSAQKNPTAFYLCASSIRLEEQFFGPGTRLTVL.